The clone carrying this TCR beta chain was observed a handful of times. Its antigen is unknown. This clone may be a read error of a much larger clone one base away. The record originates from a study of Graves' ophthalmopathy and Graves' hyperthyroidism. The sequenced template was RNA, covering the TCR beta CDR3 region. The first-round RT-PCR employed HTBI primers together with the Qiagen OneStep RT-PCR kit. A multiplex PCR was then performed as the second round. TCRdb called the multiplex PCR reads again in MiXCR, with one record for every CDR3 protein. The profile covers over a million distinct CDR3 sequences, with 35% to 40% appearing a single time and around 10% taken by the ten largest. Regarding the study as a whole: Thyroid clonotypes that were expanded above 0.001 frequency mostly also appeared in blood.

The receptor was derived from an adult man with Graves' hyperthyroidism. Material for sequencing was peripheral blood or thyroid tissue (not recorded which).

This chain's CDR3 is CASSPPYSGDTIYF. CDR3 nucleotides: TGTGCCAGCAGCCCACCTTACTCTGGAGACACCATATATTTT. V gene TRBV7-9 combines with J gene TRBJ1-3; D uncertain. CDR1 SEHNR and CDR2 FQNEAQ come from the germline V gene (reference sequence). The CDR3 spans 14 residues.